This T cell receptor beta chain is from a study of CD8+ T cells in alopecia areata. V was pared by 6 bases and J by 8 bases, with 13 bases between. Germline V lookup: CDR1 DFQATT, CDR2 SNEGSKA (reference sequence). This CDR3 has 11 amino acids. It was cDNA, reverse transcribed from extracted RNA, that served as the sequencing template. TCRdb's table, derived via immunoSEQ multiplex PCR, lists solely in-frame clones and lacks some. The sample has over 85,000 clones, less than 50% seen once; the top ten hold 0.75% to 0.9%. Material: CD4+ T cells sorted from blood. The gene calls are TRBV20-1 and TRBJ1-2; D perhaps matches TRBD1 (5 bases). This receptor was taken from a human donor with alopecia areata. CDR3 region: CSAYGQRGYTF. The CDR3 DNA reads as TGCAGTGCCTACGGACAACGGGGCTACACCTTC.